This TCR beta chain is drawn from a study of blood T cell repertoires in COVID-19. As for the study in general: The United States, Italy and Spain provided the acute and convalescent COVID-19 samples.

This clone was detected once. Libraries were prepared by immunoSEQ multiplex PCR; TCRdb keeps only in-frame clonotypes and omits some of them. The sample contains around 250,000 clones, roughly 82% of which appear only once. Trimming shortened V by 3 bases and J by 4 bases, and 16 bases separated the two germline ends. The CDR3 covers 15 residues. Germline assignment: CDR1 DFQATT and CDR2 SNEGSKA (reference sequence). This receptor was identified in a man older than 75 with acute or convalescent COVID-19. What was sequenced was peripheral blood. The chain uses TRBV20-1 and TRBJ1-5; a weak D match, TRBD1 (6 bases). The DNA of the CDR3 is TGCAGTGCTAGTCAAGGGGGGGCGCAAAATCAGCCCCAGCATTTT. Protein sequence: CSASQGGAQNQPQHF.